This entry is about one T cell receptor (beta chain). The sample originates from a study of T cell changes during pregnancy in multiple sclerosis. This table comes from immunoSEQ multiplex PCR, and its TCRdb copy is limited to in-frame clones, with some not included. Of tens of thousands of clones in the sample, 92% are singletons; the top ten hold over 1.1%. Germline loops: CDR1 SGHTA, CDR2 FQGNSA. This CDR3 is built from 13 residues. V was trimmed by 1 base and J by 5 bases, leaving 9 bases between them. The chain employs TRBV7-2 and TRBJ2-7, with a weak D call TRBD2 (6 bases). This receptor was identified in a female donor with multiple sclerosis, enrolled in a pregnancy study. The sample consisted of peripheral blood, taken after pregnancy. The CDR3 nucleotides read TGTGCCAGCAGCTTAGGGGGAGGCGACGAGCAGTACTTC. It codes for CASSLGGGDEQYF.